This is a list of T cell receptor beta chains from one sample in a study of blood T cell repertoires in COVID-19. TCRdb's table, derived via immunoSEQ multiplex PCR, lists solely in-frame clones and lacks some. Here the sample spans roughly 160,000 clones, about 83% being singletons. Sequenced material: peripheral blood. The receptors stem from an elderly woman with COVID-19, enrolled during active disease. Both conserved end residues are part of each CDR3. Fields, in order: D gene, J gene, CDR3 length, V gene, clone size, CDR3 DNA, CDR3 protein. A D gene is named only where the DNA matches it firmly. Expanded clones get a size class; other rows say once, few or many, or leave the size out.

>TRBD1|TRBJ1-6|16|TRBV27|.
TGTGCCAGCAGTTTCCCTGGACAGGCCTTTAATTCACCCCTCCACTTT
CASSFPGQAFNSPLHF
>TRBD2|TRBJ2-1|16|TRBV5-4|.
TGTGCCAGCAGCCCCTCAAAGAGCGGGGCTTACAATGAGCAGTTCTTC
CASSPSKSGAYNEQFF
>TRBD1|TRBJ1-1|16|TRBV3-1/TRBV3-2|once
TGTGCCAGCAGCCCCCGAGAGAGGGGGCGGACCAGGACAGCTTTCTTT
CASSPRERGRTRTAFF
>.|TRBJ2-7|15|TRBV18|.
TGTGCCAGCTCACCGGGGAGTAGGTTGGGGAACGAGCAGTACTTC
CASSPGSRLGNEQYF
>.|TRBJ1-1|13|TRBV19|few
TGTGCCAGTAGTCACCAGGGACTCGGACCCGCTTTCTTT
CASSHQGLGPAFF
>TRBD1|TRBJ2-7|16|TRBV5-1|.
TGCGCCAGCAGCGCCGTCCCGGGACAGGGCCCCCACGAGCAGTACTTC
CASSAVPGQGPHEQYF
>.|TRBJ1-2|15|TRBV18|.
TGTGCCAGCTCACCAGCCCCAGGGGCTAGCTATGGCTACACCTTC
CASSPAPGASYGYTF
>TRBD2|TRBJ2-6|17|TRBV4-1|.
TGCGCCAGCAGCCAAGATGGCGGGGGTGGTGGGGCCAACGTCCTGACTTTC
CASSQDGGGGGANVLTF
>.|TRBJ2-7|15|TRBV4-1|.
TGCGCCAGCAGCCTAACCCCACTAGTCTCGGGCGAGCAGTACTTC
CASSLTPLVSGEQYF
>TRBD2|TRBJ2-1|14|TRBV10-3|.
TGTGCCATCAGTAGCGGGAGGGCACACAATGAGCAGTTCTTC
CAISSGRAHNEQFF
>.|TRBJ2-7|13|TRBV5-4|.
TGTGCCAGCAGCGCGGACAGAGCCTACGAGCAGTACTTC
CASSADRAYEQYF
>.|TRBJ2-5|13|TRBV30|.
TGTGCCTGGAGTCATCCATCCCGGGGGACCCAGTACTTC
CAWSHPSRGTQYF
>.|TRBJ2-1|15|TRBV7-3|once
TGTGCCAGCAGCTGGAGACAGAGCTCCTACAATGAGCAGTTCTTC
CASSWRQSSYNEQFF
>.|TRBJ1-6|15|TRBV6-5|.
TGTGCCATAAAGGAGGGCGCATCCTATAATTCACCCCTCCACTTT
CAIKEGASYNSPLHF
>TRBD2|TRBJ2-3|16|TRBV7-9|.
TGTGCCAGCAGCTTACCCGGACTAGGCCACACAGATACGCAGTATTTT
CASSLPGLGHTDTQYF
>TRBD2|TRBJ2-1|19|TRBV4-2|.
TGTGCCAGCAGCCAAGTGGGACTAGCGGGGGGGGATAACTACAATGAGCAGTTCTTC
CASSQVGLAGGDNYNEQFF
>TRBD1|TRBJ1-1|13|TRBV10-3|.
TGTGCCATCAGTCATGACAGGGTGACTGAAGCTTTCTTT
CAISHDRVTEAFF
>.|TRBJ1-1|13|TRBV7-9|.
TGTGCCAGCAGCTTAGCGGCGAACACTGAAGCTTTCTTT
CASSLAANTEAFF